This T cell receptor (beta chain) was observed in a study of OX40 agonist ivuxolimab in advanced cancers. Study overall: Partial responses occurred in three patients (one hepatocellular carcinoma, two cutaneous melanoma).

This clone was recorded a few times. Sequenced by immunoSEQ multiplex PCR; TCRdb stores in-frame clones only, minus some. The table has fewer than 35,000 clones, 75% to 85% seen once. V was pared by 6 bases and J by 2 bases, with 10 bases between. The CDR3 sequence is 13 residues long. CDR1 and CDR2 from the germline V gene are SQVTM and ANQGSEA. This sample comprised CD4+ or CD8+ T cells sorted from blood, obtained in a trial of the OX40 agonist ivuxolimab. This receptor was obtained from an adult with an advanced solid tumor such as melanoma, head and neck, liver or kidney cancer. The chain links TRBV29-1 to TRBJ2-2, with unresolved D. CDR3 protein: CSVDLLNTGELFF. As DNA, the CDR3 is TGCAGCGTCGACCTATTAAACACCGGGGAGCTGTTTTTT.